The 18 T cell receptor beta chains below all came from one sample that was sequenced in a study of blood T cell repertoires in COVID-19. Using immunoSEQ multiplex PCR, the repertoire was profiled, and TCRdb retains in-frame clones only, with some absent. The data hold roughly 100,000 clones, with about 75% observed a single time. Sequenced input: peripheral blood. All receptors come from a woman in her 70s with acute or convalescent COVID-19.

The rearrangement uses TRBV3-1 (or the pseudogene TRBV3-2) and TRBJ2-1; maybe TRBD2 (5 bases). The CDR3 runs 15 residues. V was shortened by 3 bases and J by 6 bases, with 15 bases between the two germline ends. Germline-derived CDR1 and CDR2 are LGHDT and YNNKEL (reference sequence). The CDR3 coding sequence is TGTGCCAGCAGCCAGGGAGCTTTGCCAATCAATGAGCAGTTCTTC. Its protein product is CASSQGALPINEQFF.

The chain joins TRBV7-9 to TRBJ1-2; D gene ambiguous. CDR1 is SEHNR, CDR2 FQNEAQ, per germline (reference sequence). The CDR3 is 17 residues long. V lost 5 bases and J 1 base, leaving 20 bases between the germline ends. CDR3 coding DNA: TGTGCCAGCAGCATTAGGATGGGCCAGATAATTAACTATGGCTACACCTTC. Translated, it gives CASSIRMGQIINYGYTF.

CDR3 in amino acids: CASSPPLSGGPQETQYF. DNA for the CDR3: TGTGCCAGCAGTCCGCCCCTTAGCGGGGGCCCTCAAGAGACCCAGTACTTC. The chain links TRBV28 to TRBJ2-5; 9 positions match TRBD2. J lost 2 bases, V lost 5 bases, and 12 bases had no gene match. The CDR3 covers 17 residues. The germline CDR1 and CDR2 sequences are MDHEN and SYDVKM.

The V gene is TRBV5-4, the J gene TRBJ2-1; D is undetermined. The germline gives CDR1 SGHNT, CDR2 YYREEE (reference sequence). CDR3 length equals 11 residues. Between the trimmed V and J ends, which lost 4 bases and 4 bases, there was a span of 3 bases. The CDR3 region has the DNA TGTGCCAGCAGCACTTACAATGAGCAGTTCTTC. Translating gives CASSTYNEQFF. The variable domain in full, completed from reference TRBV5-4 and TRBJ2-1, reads ETGVTQSPTHLIKTRGQQVTLRCSSQSGHNTVSWYQQALGQGPQFIFQYYREEENGRGNFPPRFSGLQFPNYSSELNVNALELDDSALYLCASSTYNEQFFGPGTRLTVL.

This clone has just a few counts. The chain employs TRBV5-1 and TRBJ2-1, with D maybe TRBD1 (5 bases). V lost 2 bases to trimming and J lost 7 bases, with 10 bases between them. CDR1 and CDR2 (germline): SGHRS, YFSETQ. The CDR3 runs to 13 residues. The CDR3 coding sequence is TGCGCCAGCAGCTTTGCAGGGTGGAATGAGCAGTTCTTC. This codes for CASSFAGWNEQFF.

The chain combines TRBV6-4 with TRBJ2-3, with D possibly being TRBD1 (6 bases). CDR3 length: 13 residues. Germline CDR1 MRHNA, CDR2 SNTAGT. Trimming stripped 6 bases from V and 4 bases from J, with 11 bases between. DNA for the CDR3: TGTGCCAGCAGCCCAGGGGACCCAGATACGCAGTATTTT. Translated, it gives CASSPGDPDTQYF.

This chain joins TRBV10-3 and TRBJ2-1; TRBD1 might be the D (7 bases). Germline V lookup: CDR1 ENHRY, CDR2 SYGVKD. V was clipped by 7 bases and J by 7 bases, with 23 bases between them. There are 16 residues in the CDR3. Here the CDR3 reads CAITDPAGGIRNEQFF. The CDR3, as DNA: TGTGCCATCACAGACCCCGCAGGGGGGATTAGAAATGAGCAGTTCTTC.

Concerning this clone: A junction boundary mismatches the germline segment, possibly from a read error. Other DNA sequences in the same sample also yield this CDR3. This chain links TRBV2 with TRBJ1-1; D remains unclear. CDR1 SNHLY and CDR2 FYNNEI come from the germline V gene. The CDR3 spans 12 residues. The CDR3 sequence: CASSRTDTEAFF. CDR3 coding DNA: TGTGCTAGCAGTCGGACTGACACTGAAGCTTTCTTT.

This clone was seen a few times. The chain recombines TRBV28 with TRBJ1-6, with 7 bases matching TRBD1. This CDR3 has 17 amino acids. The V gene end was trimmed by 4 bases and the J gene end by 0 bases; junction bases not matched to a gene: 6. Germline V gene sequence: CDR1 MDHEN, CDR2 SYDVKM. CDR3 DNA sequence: TGTGCCAGCAGTTCGGACAGGCGGAGCTCCTATAATTCACCCCTCCACTTT. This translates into CASSSDRRSSYNSPLHF.

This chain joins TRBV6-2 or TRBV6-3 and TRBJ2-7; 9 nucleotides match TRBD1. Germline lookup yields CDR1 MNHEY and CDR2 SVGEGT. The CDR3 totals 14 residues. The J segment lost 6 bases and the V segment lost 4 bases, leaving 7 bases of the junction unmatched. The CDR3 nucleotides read TGTGCCAGCAGTTCGGGACAGGGATTAGGCGAGCAGTACTTC. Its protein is CASSSGQGLGEQYF.

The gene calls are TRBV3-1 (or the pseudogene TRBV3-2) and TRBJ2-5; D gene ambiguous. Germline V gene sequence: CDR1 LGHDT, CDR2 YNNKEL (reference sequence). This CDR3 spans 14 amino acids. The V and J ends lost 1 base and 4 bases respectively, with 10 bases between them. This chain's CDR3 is CASSQVSVRETQYF. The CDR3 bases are TGTGCCAGCAGCCAAGTGAGCGTCCGAGAGACCCAGTACTTC.

The CDR3 DNA reads as TGTGCCAGCAGCCCCGGGGGGTTAAACATTCAGTACTTC. Translating it yields CASSPGGLNIQYF. The V and J genes are TRBV6-5 and TRBJ2-4; 7 bases align to TRBD2. This CDR3 has 13 residues. Per the germline V gene, CDR1 is MNHEY and CDR2 is SVGAGI. Trimming cost V 6 bases and J 6 bases; bases outside gene matches: 5.

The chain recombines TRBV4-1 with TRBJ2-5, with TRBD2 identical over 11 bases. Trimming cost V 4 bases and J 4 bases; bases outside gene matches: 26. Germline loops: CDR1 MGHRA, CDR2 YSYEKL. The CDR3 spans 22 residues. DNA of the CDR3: TGCGCCAGCAGCCTTACAGAAATCCGTAGCGGGGGGGCTTCCGGCAAAGGAGAGACCCAGTACTTC. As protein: CASSLTEIRSGGASGKGETQYF.

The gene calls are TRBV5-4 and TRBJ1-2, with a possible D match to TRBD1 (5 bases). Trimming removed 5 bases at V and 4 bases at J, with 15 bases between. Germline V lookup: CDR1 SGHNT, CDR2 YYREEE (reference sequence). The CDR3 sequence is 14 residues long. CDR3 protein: CASSLQGPLYGYTF. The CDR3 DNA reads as TGTGCCAGCAGTTTGCAGGGCCCCCTCTATGGCTACACCTTC.

The CDR3 DNA follows: TGTGCCAGTATATCAGAGCGCTACGAGCAGTACTTC. Protein: CASISERYEQYF. The rearrangement uses TRBV19 and TRBJ2-7; D call uncertain. V lost 7 bases, J lost 3 bases, and 10 bases lay in between. The germline gives CDR1 LNHDA, CDR2 SQIVND (reference sequence). The CDR3 totals 12 residues.

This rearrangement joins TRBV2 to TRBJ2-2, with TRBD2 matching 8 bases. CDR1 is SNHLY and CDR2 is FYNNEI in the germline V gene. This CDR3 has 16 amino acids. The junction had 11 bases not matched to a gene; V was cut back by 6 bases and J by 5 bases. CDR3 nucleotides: TGTGCCAGCAGACCCAATCGGGGGGGCCGAACCGGGGAGCTGTTTTTT. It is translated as CASRPNRGGRTGELFF.

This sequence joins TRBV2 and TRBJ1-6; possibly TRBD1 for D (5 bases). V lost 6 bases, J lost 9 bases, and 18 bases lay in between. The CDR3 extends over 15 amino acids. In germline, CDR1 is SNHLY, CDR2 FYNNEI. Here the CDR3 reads CASRGGTANFSPLHF. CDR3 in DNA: TGTGCCAGCAGGGGGGGGACGGCGAATTTTTCACCCCTCCACTTT.

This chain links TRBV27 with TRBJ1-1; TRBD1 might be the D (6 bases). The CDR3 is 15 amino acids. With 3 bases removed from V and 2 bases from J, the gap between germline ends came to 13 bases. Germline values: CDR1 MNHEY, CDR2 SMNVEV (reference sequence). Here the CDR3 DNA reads TGTGCCAGCAGTTTTGGGGGACATACTAACACTGAAGCTTTCTTT. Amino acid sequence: CASSFGGHTNTEAFF.